A single sample is the source of the 22 T cell receptor beta chains below, sequenced in a study of cytomegalovirus exposure and HLA in healthy donors. The PCR used 60 Vbeta and 13 Jbeta primers. Assay used: immunoSEQ multiplex PCR; TCRdb lists only in-frame clones, some missing. The sample carries around 67,000 clones, roughly 75% recorded once. The sequenced sample was PBMCs. These TCRs come from a young woman in good health and CMV-seropositive.

V is TRBV10-3 and J is TRBJ2-3; 8 bases are shared with TRBD2. V shed 0 bases and J 2 bases; nucleotides not matched to a gene: 4. This CDR3 comprises 16 residues. CDR1 is ENHRY, CDR2 SYGVKD, per germline. In nucleotides, the CDR3 is TGTGCCATCAGTGAGTCCCGCGGGAGGCTCACAGATACGCAGTATTTT. It encodes CAISESRGRLTDTQYF.

The rearrangement joins TRBV14 to TRBJ2-3; D is uncertain. Trimming cost V 4 bases and J 6 bases, with 11 bases left between them. This CDR3 contains 13 residues. Per the germline V gene, CDR1 is SGHDN and CDR2 is FVKESK. The chain's CDR3 is CASSLKLGDTQYF. CDR3 nucleotide sequence: TGTGCCAGCAGCCTCAAGTTGGGCGATACGCAGTATTTT.

The rearrangement joins TRBV5-1 to TRBJ2-7; D is undetermined. The CDR3 runs 14 residues. The V end lost 0 bases, the J end lost 3 bases, and 10 bases lay between the germline ends. The germline V gene has CDR1 SGHRS and CDR2 YFSETQ. The DNA of the CDR3 is TGCGCCAGCAGCTTGGATGGGCGTAACTACGAGCAGTACTTC. This gives the protein CASSLDGRNYEQYF.

The chain employs TRBV28 and TRBJ2-4; 11 bases fit TRBD2. The CDR3 is made up of 17 amino acids. Germline CDR1 reads MDHEN; CDR2 reads SYDVKM. J was trimmed by 7 bases and V by 4 bases; bases with no gene match: 12. CDR3: CASSSLAGGVLGNIQYF. CDR3 sequence (DNA): TGTGCCAGCAGTTCCCTAGCGGGAGGTGTATTAGGGAACATTCAGTACTTC.

V gene TRBV5-1 combines with J gene TRBJ2-7, with 8 nucleotides matching TRBD1. V gave up 1 base and J gave up 3 bases; unmatched junction bases: 6. CDR3 length: 15 residues. CDR1 SGHRS and CDR2 YFSETQ come from the germline V gene. The CDR3 coding sequence is TGCGCCAGCAGCTTGAATTCAGGGGGCTTCTACGAGCAGTACTTC. Translation gives CASSLNSGGFYEQYF.

The rearrangement joins TRBV27 to TRBJ1-1; 9 bases align to TRBD1. Looked up from germline, CDR1 is MNHEY and CDR2 is SMNVEV (reference sequence). V was clipped by 5 bases and J by 11 bases; unmatched bases: 12. CDR3 size: 14 residues. CDR3 in DNA: TGTGCCAGCAGTCCCTCAGGGAGGGACAGGGACGCTTTCTTT. Translating gives CASSPSGRDRDAFF.

This clone was counted between two and nine times. The V and J genes are TRBV5-6 and TRBJ2-7; 7 bases fit TRBD2. The CDR3 is 14 amino acids. Trimming at V came to 0 bases and at J to 3 bases, leaving 3 bases not matched to a gene. CDR1 and CDR2 (germline): SGHDT, YYEEEE. The CDR3 sequence: CASSLGSGYYEQYF. Written as DNA, the CDR3 is TGTGCCAGCAGCTTGGGTAGCGGGTACTACGAGCAGTACTTC.

V and J are TRBV19 and TRBJ2-1, with 11 bases matching TRBD2. The CDR3 totals 19 residues. Losses at the gene ends were 5 bases for V and 4 bases for J; bases not matched to a gene: 16. The germline gives CDR1 LNHDA, CDR2 SQIVND (reference sequence). CDR3 in DNA: TGTGCCAGTAGTTCACCTTGGACTAGCGGGTTTAGGGCTTACAATGAGCAGTTCTTC. As protein: CASSSPWTSGFRAYNEQFF.

The chain joins TRBV6-5 to TRBJ2-5; 12 bases are a match to TRBD1. The ends lost 4 bases at V and 4 bases at J; junction bases unmatched: 1. The CDR3 totals 14 residues. Germline values: CDR1 MNHEY, CDR2 SVGAGI. Here the CDR3 reads CASSLGQGAETQYF. The CDR3 bases are TGTGCCAGCAGTTTGGGACAGGGGGCAGAGACCCAGTACTTC.

V and J are TRBV28 and TRBJ2-7; 8 nucleotides align to TRBD2. The CDR3 consists of 15 residues. Unmatched junction bases numbered 7, after V lost 3 bases and J lost 3 bases. Germline V gene lookup returns CDR1 MDHEN and CDR2 SYDVKM. The CDR3 sequence: CASSFSGRVVYEQYF. CDR3 nucleotides: TGTGCCAGCAGTTTTTCCGGGAGGGTTGTCTACGAGCAGTACTTC.

A note on this clone: Other DNA sequences in the sample encode the same CDR3. CDR3 DNA: TGCGCCAGCAGCTTGGTGCTAACAGATACGCAGTATTTT. Translation gives CASSLVLTDTQYF. The V call is TRBV5-1, the J call TRBJ2-3; D uncertain. Between the trimmed V and J ends, which lost 0 bases and 3 bases, there was a span of 5 bases. The CDR3 has 13 residues. Germline V gene sequence: CDR1 SGHRS, CDR2 YFSETQ. Full variable domain (remainder filled in from reference TRBV5-1 and TRBJ2-3): KAGVTQTPRYLIKTRGQQVTLSCSPISGHRSVSWYQQTPGQGLQFLFEYFSETQRNKGNFPGRFSGRQFSNSRSEMNVSTLELGDSALYLCASSLVLTDTQYFGPGTRLTVL.

J is TRBJ2-7 and V is TRBV10-3; a weak D match, TRBD1 (6 bases). This CDR3 spans 15 amino acids. V was trimmed by 8 bases and J by 0 bases, leaving 17 bases between them. Germline V lookup: CDR1 ENHRY, CDR2 SYGVKD. CDR3 residues: CAIGEQGPGSYEQYF. The CDR3, as DNA: TGTGCCATCGGGGAACAGGGTCCGGGCTCCTACGAGCAGTACTTC.

This clone was seen a single time. The CDR3 DNA reads TGTGCCAGCAGCGTAGGGGAGGGACTACGCGAGCAGTACTTC. Translated: CASSVGEGLREQYF. The rearrangement uses TRBV9 and TRBJ2-7; 7 bases agree with TRBD2. V gave up 0 bases and J gave up 6 bases; unmatched junction bases: 6. CDR1 is SGDLS and CDR2 is YYNGEE in the germline V gene. This CDR3 has 14 amino acids.

The chain recombines TRBV7-2 with TRBJ1-4; D possibly corresponds to TRBD1 (6 bases). Germline CDR1 is SGHTA and CDR2 is FQGNSA. Deletions cut 5 bases from V and 0 bases from J, with 16 bases between. The CDR3 covers 17 residues. The CDR3: CASSPRGGPATNEKLFF. CDR3 DNA: TGTGCCAGCAGCCCGCGGGGGGGGCCGGCAACTAATGAAAAACTGTTTTTT.

The chain combines TRBV6-1 with TRBJ2-5, with TRBD2 matching 8 bases. Germline V gives CDR1 MNHNS, CDR2 SASEGT. The CDR3 runs to 15 residues. J gave up 1 base and V 6 bases, and 7 bases lay outside the gene matches. The DNA for the CDR3 is TGTGCCAGCAGGAGCACTAGCGGAGCCCAAGAGACCCAGTACTTC. The encoded protein is CASRSTSGAQETQYF.

This chain connects TRBV11-2 to TRBJ2-1, with a possible D match to TRBD1 (6 bases). Germline V gene sequence: CDR1 SGHAT, CDR2 FQNNGV. CDR3 length: 15 residues. V gave up 2 bases and J gave up 3 bases, with 11 bases separating them. The CDR3 coding sequence is TGTGCCAGCAGCTTATCGCAGGGGCACTACAATGAGCAGTTCTTC. Protein: CASSLSQGHYNEQFF.

The chain combines TRBV25-1 with TRBJ2-7; 9 bases are a match to TRBD1. The CDR3 loop spans 13 amino acids. V gave up 4 bases and J gave up 4 bases; unmatched junction bases: 2. The germline CDR1 and CDR2 sequences are MGHDK and SYGVNS. CDR3 in DNA: TGTGCCAGCAGTGCGACAGGGGGTTACGAGCAGTACTTC. This encodes CASSATGGYEQYF.

This clone was seen only once. This rearrangement joins TRBV4-1 to TRBJ2-5; 12 bases map to TRBD2. The CDR3 is 16 residues long. CDR1 MGHRA and CDR2 YSYEKL come from the germline V gene. J lost 4 bases, V lost 6 bases, and 9 bases had no gene match. The CDR3 region has the DNA TGCGCCAGCAGTCACCTAGCGGGAGGGGGCCCAGAGACCCAGTACTTC. It yields the protein CASSHLAGGGPETQYF.

This clone was seen more than once but under ten times. The chain has TRBV28 and TRBJ1-3, with D possibly matching TRBD1 (6 bases). This CDR3 contains 15 residues. Trimming left V 7 bases short and J 0 bases short, with 13 bases between. Germline CDR1 and CDR2: MDHEN and SYDVKM. CDR3 DNA sequence: TGTGCCAGCAAAATGGACAGTAGCTCTGGAAACACCATATATTTT. It codes for CASKMDSSSGNTIYF.

V gene TRBV6-5 combines with J gene TRBJ2-1, with 8 positions matching TRBD1. The CDR3 has 15 residues. Trimming at V came to 2 bases and at J to 4 bases, leaving 4 bases not matched to a gene. Germline V lookup: CDR1 MNHEY, CDR2 SVGAGI. CDR3 amino acids: CASSYETGDYNEQFF. The CDR3, as DNA: TGTGCCAGCAGTTACGAGACAGGGGATTACAATGAGCAGTTCTTC.

V gene TRBV9 combines with J gene TRBJ2-1; 11 bases agree with TRBD2. The CDR3 sequence is 19 residues long. Germline V gene sequence: CDR1 SGDLS, CDR2 YYNGEE. J was trimmed by 0 bases and V by 3 bases; bases with no gene match: 11. The CDR3 nucleotides are TGTGCCAGCAGCGAACCCGGGACTAGCGGTTTGAGCTCCTACAATGAGCAGTTCTTC. Translation gives CASSEPGTSGLSSYNEQFF.

DNA for the CDR3: TGTGCCAGCAGTTCAGACAGGGTGCACAATCAGCCCCAGCATTTT. It is translated as CASSSDRVHNQPQHF. This chain joins TRBV27 and TRBJ1-5; TRBD1 agrees at 7 bases. The V gene's germline CDR1 is MNHEY and CDR2 SMNVEV (reference sequence). The length of the CDR3 is 15 residues. V shed 4 bases and J 3 bases; nucleotides not matched to a gene: 6.